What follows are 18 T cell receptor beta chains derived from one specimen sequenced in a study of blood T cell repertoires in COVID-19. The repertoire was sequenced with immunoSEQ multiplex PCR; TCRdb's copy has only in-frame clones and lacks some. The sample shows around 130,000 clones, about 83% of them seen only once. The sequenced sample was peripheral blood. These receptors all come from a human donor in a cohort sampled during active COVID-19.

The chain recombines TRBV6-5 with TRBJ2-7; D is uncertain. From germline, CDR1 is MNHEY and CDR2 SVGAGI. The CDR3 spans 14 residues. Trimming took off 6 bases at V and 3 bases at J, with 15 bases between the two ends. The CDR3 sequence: CASRPFLTHYEQYF. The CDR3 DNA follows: TGTGCCAGCAGGCCCTTCCTTACACACTACGAGCAGTACTTC.

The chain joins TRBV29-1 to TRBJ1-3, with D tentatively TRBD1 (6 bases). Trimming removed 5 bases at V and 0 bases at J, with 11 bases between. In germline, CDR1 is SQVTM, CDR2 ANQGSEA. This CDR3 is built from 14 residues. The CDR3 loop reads CSVRTDNSGNTIYF. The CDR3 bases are TGCAGCGTTAGGACAGATAACTCTGGAAACACCATATATTTT. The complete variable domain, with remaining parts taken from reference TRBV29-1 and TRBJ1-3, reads SAVISQKPSRDICQRGTSLTIQCQVDSQVTMMFWYRQQPGQSLTLIATANQGSEATYESGFVIDKFPISRPNLTFSTLTVSNMSPEDSSIYLCSVRTDNSGNTIYFGEGSWLTVV.

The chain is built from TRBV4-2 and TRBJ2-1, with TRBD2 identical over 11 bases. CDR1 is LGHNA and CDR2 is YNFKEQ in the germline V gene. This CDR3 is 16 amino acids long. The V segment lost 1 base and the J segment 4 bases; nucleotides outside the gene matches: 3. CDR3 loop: CASSQASGGQYNEQFF. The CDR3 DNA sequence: TGTGCCAGCAGCCAAGCTAGCGGGGGGCAGTACAATGAGCAGTTCTTC.

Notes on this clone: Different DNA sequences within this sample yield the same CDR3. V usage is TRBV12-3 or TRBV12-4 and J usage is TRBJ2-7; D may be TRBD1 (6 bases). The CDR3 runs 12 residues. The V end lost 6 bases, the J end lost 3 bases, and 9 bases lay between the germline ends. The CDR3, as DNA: TGTGCCAGCAGCTTACAGGGCTACGAGCAGTACTTC. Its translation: CASSLQGYEQYF.

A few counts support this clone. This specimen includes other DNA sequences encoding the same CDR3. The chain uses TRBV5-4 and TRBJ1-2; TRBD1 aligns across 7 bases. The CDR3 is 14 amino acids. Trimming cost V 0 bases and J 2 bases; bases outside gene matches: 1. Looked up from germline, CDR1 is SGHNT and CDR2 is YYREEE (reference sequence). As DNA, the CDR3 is TGTGCCAGCAGCTTGGTGGGACAGAACTATGGCTACACCTTC. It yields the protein CASSLVGQNYGYTF.

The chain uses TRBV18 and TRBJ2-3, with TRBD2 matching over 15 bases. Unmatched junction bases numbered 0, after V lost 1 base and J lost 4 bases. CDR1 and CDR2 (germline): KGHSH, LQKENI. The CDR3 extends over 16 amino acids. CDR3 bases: TGTGCCAGCTCACCACGGACTAGCGGGGGGGCAGATACGCAGTATTTT. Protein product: CASSPRTSGGADTQYF.

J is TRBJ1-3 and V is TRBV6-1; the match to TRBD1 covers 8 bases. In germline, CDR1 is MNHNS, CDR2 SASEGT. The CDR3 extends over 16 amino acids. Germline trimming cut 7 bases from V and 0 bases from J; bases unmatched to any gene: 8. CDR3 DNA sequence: TGTGCCAGCACTGACCGACAGGGGCCCTCTGGAAACACCATATATTTT. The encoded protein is CASTDRQGPSGNTIYF.

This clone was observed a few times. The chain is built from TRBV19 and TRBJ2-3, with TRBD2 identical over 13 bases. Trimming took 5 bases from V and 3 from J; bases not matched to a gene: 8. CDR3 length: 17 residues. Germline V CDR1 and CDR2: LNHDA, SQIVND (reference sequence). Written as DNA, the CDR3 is TGTGCCAGTAGTTCGGGACTAGCGGGGAGTCGGACAGATACGCAGTATTTT. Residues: CASSSGLAGSRTDTQYF.

The CDR3 protein is CASSFESGQGGHEQYF. The CDR3 nucleotides are TGTGCCAGCAGTTTTGAATCGGGACAGGGGGGCCACGAGCAGTACTTC. The V call is TRBV5-6, the J call TRBJ2-7; 11 nucleotides line up with TRBD1. The germline V gene encodes CDR1 SGHDT and CDR2 YYEEEE. The CDR3 is 16 residues long. With V trimmed by 5 bases and J by 5 bases, 12 bases remained unmatched.

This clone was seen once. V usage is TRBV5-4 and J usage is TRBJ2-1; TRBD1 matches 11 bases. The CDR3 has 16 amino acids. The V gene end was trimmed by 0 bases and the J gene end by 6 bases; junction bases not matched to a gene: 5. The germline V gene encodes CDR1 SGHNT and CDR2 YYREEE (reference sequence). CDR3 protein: CASSLDSGTGGNEQFF. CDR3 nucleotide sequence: TGTGCCAGCAGCTTGGACTCCGGGACAGGGGGCAATGAGCAGTTCTTC.

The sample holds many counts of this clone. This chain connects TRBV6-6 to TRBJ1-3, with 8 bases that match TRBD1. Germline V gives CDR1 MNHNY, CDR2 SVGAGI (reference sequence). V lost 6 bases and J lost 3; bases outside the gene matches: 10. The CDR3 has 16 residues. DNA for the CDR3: TGTGCCAGCAGCGCCGGACAGGGCCGAGTTGGAAACACCATATATTTT. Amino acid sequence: CASSAGQGRVGNTIYF.

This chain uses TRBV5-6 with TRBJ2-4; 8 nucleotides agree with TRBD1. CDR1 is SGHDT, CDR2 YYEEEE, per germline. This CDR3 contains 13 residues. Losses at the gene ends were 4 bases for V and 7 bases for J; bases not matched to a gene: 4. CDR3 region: CASSVDRVNIQYF. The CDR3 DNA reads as TGTGCCAGCAGCGTGGACAGGGTGAACATTCAGTACTTC.

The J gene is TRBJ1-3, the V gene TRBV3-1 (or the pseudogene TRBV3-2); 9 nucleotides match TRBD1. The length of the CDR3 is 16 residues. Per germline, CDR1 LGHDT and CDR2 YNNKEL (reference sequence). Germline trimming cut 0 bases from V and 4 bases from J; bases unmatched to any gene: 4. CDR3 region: CASSQDGTGYGNTIYF. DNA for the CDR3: TGTGCCAGCAGCCAAGATGGGACAGGGTACGGAAACACCATATATTTT.

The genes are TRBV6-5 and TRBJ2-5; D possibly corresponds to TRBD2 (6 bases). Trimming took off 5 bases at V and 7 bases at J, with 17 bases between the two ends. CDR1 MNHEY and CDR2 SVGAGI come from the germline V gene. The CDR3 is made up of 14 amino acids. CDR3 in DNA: TGTGCCAGCAGTACGCAGGACTACGGTTGGACCCAGTACTTC. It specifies CASSTQDYGWTQYF.

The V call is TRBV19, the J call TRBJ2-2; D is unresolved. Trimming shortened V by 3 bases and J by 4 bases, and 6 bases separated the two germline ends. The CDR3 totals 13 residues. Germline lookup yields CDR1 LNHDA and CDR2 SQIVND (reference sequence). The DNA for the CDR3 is TGTGCCAGTAGTATCAGTATCACCGGGGAGCTGTTTTTT. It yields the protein CASSISITGELFF.

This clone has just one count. The CDR3 spells CATYRVPSLNTGELFF. The CDR3, as DNA: TGTGCCACTTACAGGGTTCCCTCTCTGAACACCGGGGAGCTGTTTTTT. The V call is TRBV6-4, the J call TRBJ2-2, with a possible D match to TRBD1 (6 bases). Looked up from germline, CDR1 is MRHNA and CDR2 is SNTAGT. The CDR3 runs to 16 residues. Trimming stripped 10 bases from V and 1 base from J, with 19 bases between.

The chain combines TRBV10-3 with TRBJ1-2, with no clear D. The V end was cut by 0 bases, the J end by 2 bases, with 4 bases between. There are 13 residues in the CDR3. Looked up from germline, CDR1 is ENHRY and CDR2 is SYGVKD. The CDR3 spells CAISESRNYGYTF. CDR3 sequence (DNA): TGTGCCATCAGTGAGTCGAGGAACTATGGCTACACCTTC.

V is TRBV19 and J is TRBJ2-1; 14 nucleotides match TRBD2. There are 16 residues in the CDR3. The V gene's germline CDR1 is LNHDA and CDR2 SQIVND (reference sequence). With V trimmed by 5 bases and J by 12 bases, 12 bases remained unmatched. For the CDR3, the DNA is TGTGCCAGTAGTCCGACGGGACTAGCGGGGGCCGGGTCGCAGTTCTTC. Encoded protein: CASSPTGLAGAGSQFF. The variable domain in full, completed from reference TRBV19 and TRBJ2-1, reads DGGITQSPKYLFRKEGQNVTLSCEQNLNHDAMYWYRQDPGQGLRLIYYSQIVNDFQKGDIAEGYSVSREKKESFPLTVTSAQKNPTAFYLCASSPTGLAGAGSQFFGPGTRLTVL.